Listed below are T cell receptor beta chains from one sample, sequenced in a study of blood T cell repertoires in COVID-19. Some clones are missing from TCRdb's copy, which holds only in-frame ones; the method was immunoSEQ multiplex PCR. The sample includes 230,000 or so clones, about nine tenths of them seen just once. The sample taken for sequencing was PBMCs or T cells enriched from blood (not recorded which). The receptors shown here come from a woman aged 40 to 55 with acute COVID-19. CDR3s include the opening cysteine and the closing phenylalanine or tryptophan. Fields, in order: V gene, J gene, clone size, CDR3 length, CDR3 protein. Some rows mark clone size as missing; the rest say once, few, many or name a class of expanded clone.

V gene: TRBV28; J gene: TRBJ1-2; clone size: NA; CDR3 length: 13; CDR3 protein: CASSFLTNYGYTF
V gene: TRBV9; J gene: TRBJ1-5; clone size: NA; CDR3 length: 13; CDR3 protein: CASSYGGQQPQHF
V gene: TRBV29-1; J gene: TRBJ1-2; clone size: NA; CDR3 length: 12; CDR3 protein: CSVKRGNIGYTF
V gene: TRBV27; J gene: TRBJ2-2; clone size: NA; CDR3 length: 15; CDR3 protein: CASTSQGLHTGELFF
V gene: TRBV6-2/TRBV6-3; J gene: TRBJ2-2; clone size: NA; CDR3 length: 15; CDR3 protein: CASSRTGSRAGELFF
V gene: TRBV12-3/TRBV12-4; J gene: TRBJ1-2; clone size: NA; CDR3 length: 13; CDR3 protein: CASSFQGANGYTF
V gene: TRBV28; J gene: TRBJ2-5; clone size: NA; CDR3 length: 14; CDR3 protein: CASSLARGYETQYF
V gene: TRBV19; J gene: TRBJ1-1; clone size: NA; CDR3 length: 13; CDR3 protein: CASEIQANTEAFF
V gene: TRBV7-2; J gene: TRBJ2-1; clone size: many; CDR3 length: 16; CDR3 protein: CASSSRQLTPYNEQFF
V gene: TRBV7-6; J gene: TRBJ2-1; clone size: NA; CDR3 length: 15; CDR3 protein: CASSFAGGSYNEQFF
V gene: TRBV6-5; J gene: TRBJ1-5; clone size: NA; CDR3 length: 13; CDR3 protein: CASSAGAQSPQHF
V gene: TRBV5-5; J gene: TRBJ1-4; clone size: NA; CDR3 length: 13; CDR3 protein: CASSLERKDKLFF
V gene: TRBV4-2; J gene: TRBJ1-5; clone size: NA; CDR3 length: 17; CDR3 protein: CASSPDVGTSTLQPQHF
V gene: TRBV3-1/TRBV3-2; J gene: TRBJ1-6; clone size: NA; CDR3 length: 17; CDR3 protein: CASSTEQDSSYNSPLHF
V gene: TRBV5-6; J gene: TRBJ1-2; clone size: NA; CDR3 length: 16; CDR3 protein: CASSLTGGQANYGYTF
V gene: TRBV6-6; J gene: TRBJ1-5; clone size: NA; CDR3 length: 14; CDR3 protein: CASSWDTPAQPQHF
V gene: TRBV6-5; J gene: TRBJ1-6; clone size: few; CDR3 length: 14; CDR3 protein: CASRVQSETGSLHF
V gene: TRBV9; J gene: TRBJ2-3; clone size: NA; CDR3 length: 21; CDR3 protein: CASSVATSAGLAPLSTDTQYF
V gene: TRBV19; J gene: TRBJ1-1; clone size: NA; CDR3 length: 16; CDR3 protein: CASGLGTGTLNTEAFF
V gene: TRBV7-9; J gene: TRBJ1-2; clone size: NA; CDR3 length: 15; CDR3 protein: CASSLDILANYGYTF
V gene: TRBV7-3; J gene: TRBJ2-2; clone size: NA; CDR3 length: 18; CDR3 protein: CASSLTPNRFPGAGELFF
V gene: TRBV19; J gene: TRBJ1-2; clone size: NA; CDR3 length: 16; CDR3 protein: CASTLSGDRAAVGYTF
V gene: TRBV18; J gene: TRBJ1-2; clone size: few; CDR3 length: 15; CDR3 protein: CASSPQTGGEDGYTF